The entry below describes one T cell receptor (beta chain). This CDR3 comprises 16 residues. Looked up from germline, CDR1 is MNHEY and CDR2 is SVGEGT. The J segment lost 6 bases and the V segment lost 5 bases, leaving 10 bases of the junction unmatched. This specimen belongs to a study of T cell responses to AZD1222 COVID-19 vaccine. Using immunoSEQ multiplex PCR, the repertoire was profiled, and TCRdb retains in-frame clones only, with some absent. Among roughly 130,000 clones listed, 80% to 95% were seen once. The genes are TRBV6-2 or TRBV6-3 and TRBJ2-3, with 11 bases matching TRBD2. This TCR was recovered from an adult who received the AZD1222 COVID-19 vaccine. The material sequenced was peripheral blood, taken 28 days after the second AZD1222 dose. CDR3 sequence reads: CASSRPPGLAVDTQYF. The CDR3 DNA sequence: TGTGCCAGCAGTCGACCCCCGGGACTAGCGGTGGATACGCAGTATTTT.